Presented here are 8 T cell receptor beta chains from one specimen sequenced in a study of cytomegalovirus exposure and HLA in healthy donors. Use of 60 Vbeta and 13 Jbeta primers characterized the PCR. Clones were read by immunoSEQ multiplex PCR, and TCRdb kept only the in-frame ones, dropping some. Of approximately 70,000 clones listed, just under 75% are singletons. Sequenced material: PBMCs. These receptor sequences come from a human donor in good health.

The rearrangement uses TRBV14 and TRBJ2-7; 7 nucleotides match TRBD1. Germline CDR1 SGHDN, CDR2 FVKESK. After removal of 3 bases from V and 0 bases from J, the junction contained 8 bases not matched to a gene. This CDR3 contains 16 residues. The CDR3 sequence is CASSQPRGSSSYEQYF. In DNA, the CDR3 is TGTGCCAGCAGCCAGCCCAGGGGGTCGAGCTCCTACGAGCAGTACTTC.

This chain uses TRBV4-1 with TRBJ1-1; tentatively, D is TRBD1 (5 bases). Germline values: CDR1 MGHRA, CDR2 YSYEKL. Trimming took 3 bases from V and 0 from J, leaving 8 bases between them. The CDR3 length is 14 residues. The chain's CDR3 is CASSQRQLNTEAFF. The DNA for the CDR3 is TGCGCCAGCAGCCAGCGACAGCTGAACACTGAAGCTTTCTTT.

V and J are TRBV5-1 and TRBJ2-2; tentative D call: TRBD2 (5 bases). V gave up 0 bases and J gave up 1 base, with 10 bases separating them. CDR3 length equals 16 residues. Per germline, CDR1 SGHRS and CDR2 YFSETQ. The CDR3 bases are TGCGCCAGCAGCTTGGTATTCCGGGAGAACACCGGGGAGCTGTTTTTT. Protein: CASSLVFRENTGELFF.

The chain employs TRBV19 and TRBJ2-1; the match to TRBD2 covers 12 bases. CDR1 is LNHDA and CDR2 is SQIVND in the germline V gene (reference sequence). The CDR3 consists of 16 residues. After removal of 6 bases from V and 1 base from J, the junction contained 4 bases not matched to a gene. The CDR3: CASRLAGGPSYNEQFF. In DNA, the CDR3 is TGTGCCAGTAGGCTAGCGGGAGGGCCGTCCTACAATGAGCAGTTCTTC.

This chain joins TRBV5-1 and TRBJ2-5; TRBD1 aligns across 9 bases. The CDR3 extends over 15 amino acids. The germline V gene encodes CDR1 SGHRS and CDR2 YFSETQ. The junction had 6 bases not matched to a gene; V was cut back by 2 bases and J by 4 bases. CDR3 in amino acids: CASSLWDRVGETQYF. As DNA, the CDR3 is TGCGCCAGCAGCTTATGGGACAGGGTGGGAGAGACCCAGTACTTC.

J is TRBJ2-7 and V is TRBV27; D is perhaps TRBD1 (6 bases). V gave up 6 bases and J gave up 2 bases, with 14 bases separating them. The CDR3 is 14 residues long. From germline, CDR1 is MNHEY and CDR2 SMNVEV (reference sequence). The CDR3, as DNA: TGTGCCAGCAGCGTCCGAGGGGGAGCCTACGAGCAGTACTTC. Encoded protein: CASSVRGGAYEQYF.

This sequence joins TRBV6-6 and TRBJ1-1; D is undetermined. The CDR3 extends over 14 amino acids. Germline CDR1 and CDR2: MNHNY and SVGAGI (reference sequence). Deletions cut 2 bases from V and 6 bases from J, with 13 bases between. The CDR3 sequence is CASSYDSKKAEAFF. CDR3 bases: TGTGCCAGCAGTTACGACTCTAAGAAGGCTGAAGCTTTCTTT.

This clone was found a few times. CDR3 sequence: CASRAGPGGTQYF. Here the CDR3 DNA reads TGTGCCAGCAGGGCGGGGCCAGGAGGGACCCAGTACTTC. The chain recombines TRBV27 with TRBJ2-5; TRBD2 might be the D (6 bases). Trimming removed 6 bases from V and 7 bases from J, with 15 bases in between. CDR1 and CDR2 from the germline V gene are MNHEY and SMNVEV (reference sequence). The CDR3 loop spans 13 amino acids.